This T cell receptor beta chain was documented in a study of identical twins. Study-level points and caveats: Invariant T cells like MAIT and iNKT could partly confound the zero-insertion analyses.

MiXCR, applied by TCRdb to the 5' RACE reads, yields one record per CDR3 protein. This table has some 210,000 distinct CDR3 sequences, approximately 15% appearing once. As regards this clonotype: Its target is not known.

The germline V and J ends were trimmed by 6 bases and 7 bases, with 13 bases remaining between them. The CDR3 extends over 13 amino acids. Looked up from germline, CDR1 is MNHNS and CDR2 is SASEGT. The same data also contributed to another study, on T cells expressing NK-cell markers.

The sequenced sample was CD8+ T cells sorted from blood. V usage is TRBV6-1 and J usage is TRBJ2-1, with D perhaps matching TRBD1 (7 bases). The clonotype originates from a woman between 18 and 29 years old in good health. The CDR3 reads CASSTRGENEQFF. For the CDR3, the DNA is TGTGCCAGCAGCACCAGGGGGGAAAATGAGCAGTTCTTC.